The subject of this entry is one TCR beta chain. Its antigen is currently not known. Base qualities are not provided; no much larger clone lies one nucleotide away. The sample originates from a study of cytomegalovirus exposure and HLA in healthy donors (dated by TCRdb to about 2017). For context, the study as a whole: According to an earlier analysis of a few hundred of the donors, about 180 million T cells yielded 120 million or so unique TCR beta sequences and about 300 Gb of sequence data. About 280 gigabases of sequencing data and around 90 million unique TCR sequences made up an early release that covered approximately 700 HLA-typed donors. Among the roughly 390 genotyped donors, approximately 81% belonged to the genetic ancestry cluster associated with self-reported Caucasian donors. The study aimed to test whether signatures of past pathogen exposure could be identified by cataloging public T cell receptors. The study used immunosequencing to profile the T cell repertoires of several hundred subjects and linked those repertoires to cytomegalovirus serostatus. In addition to the first cohort of roughly 670 subjects, a separate validation cohort of over 90 different subjects was used. High-throughput TCR immunosequencing, statistical association of individual TCRs with disease status, and machine learning were combined to predict cytomegalovirus infection status. In a later analysis, previously published TCR beta repertoires from 666 donors were re-analyzed and high-resolution HLA genotyping was added so that TCR occurrence patterns could be studied. In the later analysis, no new phenotypic data were used to find candidate immune exposures; instead, reliance was placed on TCR beta sequences and their occurrence across donors. To decide whether each TCR beta V gene segment behaved as functional or pseudogenic, an earlier analysis of fewer than 750 of the donors relied on high-throughput TCR beta sequencing. Alongside the repertoire data, information on donor age, sex, ethnicity and CMV serostatus was compiled. Genome-wide SNP genotypes for about 65% of the roughly 670 donors were used in a later genetic analysis, which treated that subset as a discovery cohort. All discovery cohort repertoires had been generated using a single sequencing platform. HLA typing included class I and class II loci at four-digit resolution. The number of typed donors differed by locus: about 629-630 for A, B, C, DRB1 and DQB1; 522 for DQA1; 606 for DPA1; and roughly 450 for DPB1. Roughly 5 DR-DQ haplotypes were treated as single units for association and clustering because of strong linkage in the cohort. On average, roughly 240,000 unique TCR beta nucleotide sequences were sequenced per donor among a few hundred genotyped donors of the cohort, with roughly 18% of those sequences being non-productive. General conclusions and limits of the study: According to a later analysis, TCR association rates differed among HLA loci, with DRB1 alleles showing the most associated TCRs and HLA-C alleles showing the fewest. In a later analysis, some 17,000 TCR beta sequences were associated with specific HLA alleles at a false discovery rate of 0.05. Some IMGT-functional V segments, including TRBV6-2 and TRBV6-3, could not be distinguished by the 87-base-pair reads and were therefore excluded. In vitro tests confirmed that a few of the cytomegalovirus-associated TCR beta chains recognize cytomegalovirus antigens. A later analysis reported that several top co-occurrence clusters appeared linked to parvovirus B19, influenza, CMV and Epstein-Barr virus. Correlated functional status among segregating V segments might reflect linkage disequilibrium, but an unknown experimental factor could not be ruled out. According to the authors, the approach could potentially be generalized to other disease states and immunological phenotypes. In a later genetic analysis, a missense DCLRE1C variant was associated with V-gene and J-gene trimming of TCR beta chains, and the association was replicated in an independent cohort. According to a later analysis, most CMV-associated TCR beta chains appeared to be HLA-restricted, and the HLA associations seemed to be driven largely by CMV exposure. In this cohort, only TCR beta chains were sequenced, and detectable features were limited by the absence of alpha or paired-chain data. In both the original and validation cohorts, the classifier was reported to diagnose cytomegalovirus status with high specificity and sensitivity. Strong co-occurrence of HLA alleles, especially DR and DQ, made assigning TCR associations to individual alleles difficult. A later genetic analysis reported fewer N-insertions in productive TCRs among donors in an Asian-associated ancestry cluster than the roughly 720-donor mean. Roughly uniform sequencing depth across donors was assumed in presence/absence analyses, although this assumption may not hold. Broadly in line with IMGT annotations, most TCR beta V segments showed up in productive rearrangements about 87% or about 30% of the time in an earlier analysis of approximately 640 of the donors. In a later analysis, HLA-associated TCR beta chains were found to be more clonally expanded and to have lower generation probabilities than equally common non-associated chains. A further reported finding was that TCR beta sequences accurately predicted the HLA-A and HLA-B alleles for most subjects in the first cohort. A group of highly shared sequence variants was considered likely to be a technical artifact of the sequencing pipeline. Because counts were too low, more than 15 rarely observed V segments, including chromosome 9 orphons, were left out of the earlier analysis of 587 of the donors. HLA typing was unavailable for some donors at each locus, so association tests used only the typed subset. CMV serostatus was the only immune exposure information available for the cohort. Most TCR sequences were observed very rarely across donors, whereas some public TCRs were present in many individuals. In the study, 150 to 200 TCR beta chains were listed as associated with cytomegalovirus.

The cohort consisted of more than 650 healthy bone marrow donors. At the time of sampling, all cohort members were nominally healthy, though unrecorded immune exposures were likely present. The donor was CMV seronegative and was included in the group of around 320 seronegative cohort members. Every donor gave a peripheral blood sample, and the peripheral blood mononuclear cells from that sample were used for TCR beta sequencing. Genomic DNA was extracted from the blood cell samples with the Qiagen DNeasy Blood Extraction Kit. The CDR3 goes from the cysteine to the phenylalanine over 15 residues. Solely the CDR3 DNA is kept, with 45 bases framed from the first base. Looking up the germline V gene (reference sequence) yields CDR1 LNHDA and CDR2 SQIVND. V is cut back by 5 bases and J by 7 bases, with 6 bases in the junction unmatched. The library was prepared using the immunoSEQ multiplex PCR assay. The multiplex PCR relied on a mix of 60 forward primers for TCR Vbeta segments and 13 reverse primers for TCR Jbeta segments. A multiplex PCR assay on genomic DNA amplified the CDR3 region of rearranged TCR beta genes. Amplified TCR beta libraries were sequenced as 87-base-pair reads on the Illumina HiSeq System. Turning to the authors' computational methods: A later analysis counted some 74 million unique TCR beta chains across the 690 or so repertoires, and roughly 11 million of these chains were shared by at least two donors. A nearest-neighbor algorithm error-corrected the raw reads and collapsed the reads into unique sequences, merging closely related sequences to remove PCR and sequencing errors. To assign V, D and J gene segments, CDR3 sequences were aligned to IMGT reference sequences. For a sequence to be retained, a match of at least six nucleotides to both a V gene segment and a J gene segment was required. A rearrangement was called productive if the CDR3 had no stop codons and remained in frame with V and J, and every other rearrangement was called non-productive. Following IMGT convention, CDR3 was defined as the stretch from the second conserved V-encoded cysteine to the conserved J-encoded phenylalanine. The earlier analysis of about 640 of the donors excluded any sequence lacking an unambiguous match to a single V gene segment. In an earlier analysis of 500 to 750 of the donors, V segments were called functional above 56.7% productive rearrangements and were called segregating when the between-donor standard deviation exceeded 5%. To diagnose cytomegalovirus status from the catalog of TCR beta chain sequences, a statistical classification framework was built. In a later analysis, TCR nucleotide sequences were compared against IMGT/GENE-DB human TR gene sequences so that V and J genes could be assigned. Using the TCRdist pipeline, a later analysis assigned CDR3 sequences along with most-parsimonious VDJ recombination scenarios. A later analysis defined each TCR beta chain by its CDR3 amino acid sequence plus V-gene family, and excluded reads lacking a unique V-gene family. To address suspected cross-contamination and a sequencing artifact, a later analysis removed over 500 highly shared, low-generation-probability nucleotide sequences. In a later analysis, a clonal expansion index for each public chain was calculated from normalized within-repertoire ranks of inferred template counts. Generation probabilities in a later analysis came from a VDJ recombination model fitted to out-of-frame rearrangements, and those results were checked against IGoR. A later analysis scored TCR-TCR, TCR-HLA and TCR-CMV co-occurrence with hypergeometric tests, applying a repertoire-size bias correction to TCR pairs. False discovery rates were estimated in a later analysis by permuting HLA or CMV assignments 20 times. In a later analysis, co-occurring TCRs were grouped using DBSCAN, and TCRdist sequence similarity was added for clustering within HLA-allele-positive subsets. Repertoires with fewer than 30,000 or more than 120,000 public chains were left out of co-occurrence clustering, as were about five repertoires with anomalous nucleotide sharing. This is the immuneACCESS table as TCRdb keeps it, with only in-frame sequences that have V and J called. A part of the clones is gone; compared with another copy, unresolved V genes explain less than half, and the rest is unexplained. That table gives V, J and clone size, and the DNA gave D and trimming. This sample holds 110,000 or so clones; around 74% were observed only once. The leading ten clones occupy 1.3% of the sample.

Recombination joined TRBV19 with TRBJ2-1; 12 bases in the junction line up with TRBD2. Sequencing input: PBMCs. This receptor was taken from a man between 40 and 49 years old in good health and CMV-seronegative. The CDR3: CASSLAGGPLNEQFF. The sequence in DNA is TGTGCCAGTAGTCTAGCGGGAGGGCCTTTAAATGAGCAGTTCTTC.